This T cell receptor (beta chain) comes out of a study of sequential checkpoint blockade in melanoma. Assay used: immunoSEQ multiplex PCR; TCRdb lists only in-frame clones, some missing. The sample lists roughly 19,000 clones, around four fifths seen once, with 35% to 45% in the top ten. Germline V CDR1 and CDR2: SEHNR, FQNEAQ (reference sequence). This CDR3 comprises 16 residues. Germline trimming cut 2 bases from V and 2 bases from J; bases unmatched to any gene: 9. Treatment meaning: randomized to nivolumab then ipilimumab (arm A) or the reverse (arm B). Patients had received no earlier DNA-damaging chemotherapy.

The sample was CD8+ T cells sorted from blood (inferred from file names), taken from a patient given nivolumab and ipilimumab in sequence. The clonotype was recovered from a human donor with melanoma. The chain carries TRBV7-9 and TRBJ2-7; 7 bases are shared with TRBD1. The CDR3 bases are TGTGCCAGCAGCTTATTTATCGTGGACAGGACCTACGAGCAGTACTTC. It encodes CASSLFIVDRTYEQYF.